These 9 T cell receptor beta chains came from one sample sequenced in a study of pediatric ulcerative colitis. Using immunoSEQ multiplex PCR, the repertoire was profiled, and TCRdb retains in-frame clones only, with some absent. The data contain tens of thousands of clones, around 87% of them singletons. The sample taken for sequencing was blood. The receptor source for this set is a boy between 5 and 17 years old who was a control in a study of pediatric ulcerative colitis.

This chain links TRBV19 with TRBJ2-7, with 9 positions matching TRBD2. CDR3 length: 15 residues. CDR1 and CDR2 from the germline V gene are LNHDA and SQIVND (reference sequence). J lost 2 bases, V lost 1 base, and 3 bases had no gene match. The chain's CDR3 is CASSIGSGSAYEQYF. CDR3 bases: TGTGCCAGTAGTATAGGTAGCGGGAGTGCCTACGAGCAGTACTTC.

This clone was recorded once. The V call is TRBV4-1, the J call TRBJ2-1; the D call may be TRBD1 or TRBD2 (5 bases each). This CDR3 region has 17 residues. Per the germline V gene, CDR1 is MGHRA and CDR2 is YSYEKL. Deletions cut 4 bases from V and 5 bases from J, with 21 bases between. CDR3 in amino acids: CASSRLDFGAHNNEQFF. The DNA of the CDR3 is TGCGCCAGCAGCCGATTGGACTTCGGGGCGCACAACAATGAGCAGTTCTTC.

The CDR3: CASSLGYRGAEGTDTQYF. The CDR3 bases are TGTGCCAGCAGCTTAGGGTACCGGGGGGCAGAGGGCACAGATACGCAGTATTTT. The chain recombines TRBV11-2 with TRBJ2-3, with D perhaps matching TRBD2 (7 bases). CDR3 length equals 18 residues. The germline gives CDR1 SGHAT, CDR2 FQNNGV. Trimming left V 1 base short and J 1 base short, with 18 bases between.

This chain joins TRBV9 and TRBJ1-3; D remains unclear. The CDR3 runs to 14 residues. V shed 0 bases and J shed 3 bases, with 7 bases lying between them. Germline CDR1 SGDLS, CDR2 YYNGEE. The CDR3 spells CASSVEVFGNTIYF. The CDR3 bases are TGTGCCAGCAGCGTAGAGGTATTTGGAAACACCATATATTTT.

The rearrangement links TRBV27 to TRBJ1-2; 8 nucleotides agree with TRBD1. V shed 8 bases and J 4 bases; nucleotides not matched to a gene: 9. CDR3 length: 14 amino acids. From germline, CDR1 is MNHEY and CDR2 SMNVEV (reference sequence). The CDR3: CASAQGGSFYGYTF. CDR3 bases: TGTGCCAGCGCACAGGGGGGTTCTTTCTATGGCTACACCTTC.

The rearrangement joins TRBV15 to TRBJ1-4, with TRBD1 identical over 10 bases. V lost 3 bases and J lost 0; bases outside the gene matches: 1. Germline V gene data show CDR1 as LNHNV and CDR2 as YYDKDF (reference sequence). The CDR3 length is 16 residues. The CDR3 coding sequence is TGTGCCACCAGCAGGGGGACAGGGGCAACTAATGAAAAACTGTTTTTT. Amino acids: CATSRGTGATNEKLFF.

The chain employs TRBV6-5 and TRBJ2-5; 7 nucleotides align to TRBD1. The CDR3 covers 15 residues. Looked up from germline, CDR1 is MNHEY and CDR2 is SVGAGI. With 0 bases clipped from V and 7 bases from J, the junction kept 8 bases outside the gene matches. The DNA for the CDR3 is TGTGCCAGCAGTTACTCGATAATGACAGGGAGGACCCAGTACTTC. As protein: CASSYSIMTGRTQYF.

The V gene is TRBV5-1, the J gene TRBJ2-2; TRBD2 agrees at 7 bases. V dropped 5 bases and J dropped 5; count of bases not matched to a gene: 21. CDR3 length: 19 residues. Germline lookup yields CDR1 SGHRS and CDR2 YFSETQ. The CDR3 DNA sequence: TGCGCCAGCAGGTCCCCGTTCCCCGGTGCGGGAGAAATTACCGGGGAGCTGTTTTTT. Protein sequence: CASRSPFPGAGEITGELFF.

This sequence joins TRBV11-2 and TRBJ2-6; 9 bases are a match to TRBD1. The CDR3 spans 16 residues. The V and J ends lost 5 bases and 2 bases, in that order; junction bases with no gene match: 4. Germline V gene data show CDR1 as SGHAT and CDR2 as FQNNGV. CDR3 coding DNA: TGTGCCAGCAGCGTGAACAGGGGGCCTGGGGCCAACGTCCTGACTTTC. This sequence encodes CASSVNRGPGANVLTF.